Listed here are 32 T cell receptor beta chains from one sample, sequenced in a study. One entry per CDR3 protein results from TCRdb running MiXCR on the 5' RACE reads. The table shows 9,000 to 13,000 distinct CDR3 sequences, with roughly half occurring only once. The specimen was tumor-infiltrating naive CD4+ T cells sorted from the breast tumor. Noted subset: naive CD4+ T cells, CD4+CD45RA+CD25-. These receptors were taken from a female donor with breast cancer.

In its sample, this clonotype is medium-sized. The chain employs TRBV3-2 and TRBJ2-7. TRBV3-2 is a documented pseudogene. The CDR3 extends over 13 amino acids. The CDR3 sequence: CASSQDSSYEQYV. The CDR3 DNA reads as TGTGCCAGCAGCCAAGACAGCTCCTACGAGCAGTACGTC.

The chain employs TRBV20-1 and TRBJ2-3, with 10 bases fitting TRBD2. CDR1 is DFQATT, CDR2 SNEGSKA, per germline (reference sequence). Losses at the gene ends were 2 bases for V and 4 bases for J; bases not matched to a gene: 0. CDR3 length: 13 residues. The CDR3 region is CSARLAGADTQYF. The CDR3 DNA is TGCAGTGCTAGACTAGCGGGAGCAGATACGCAGTATTTT.

This clonotype turned up a few times. This chain connects TRBV5-1 to TRBJ2-7, with 8 nucleotides matching TRBD2. J lost 6 bases, V lost 2 bases, and 7 bases had no gene match. This CDR3 contains 14 residues. Germline V gene lookup returns CDR1 SGHRS and CDR2 YFSETQ. In DNA form, the CDR3 reads TGCGCCAGCAGCTTAGCGGGAGAAGGTTTCGAGCAGTACTTC. It encodes CASSLAGEGFEQYF.

V gene TRBV6-2 or TRBV6-3 combines with J gene TRBJ2-5, with TRBD2 matching 7 bases. The CDR3 extends over 13 amino acids. The germline gives CDR1 MNHEY, CDR2 SVGEGT. Trimming took 6 bases from V and 5 from J; bases not matched to a gene: 6. The CDR3 spells CASREDSGETQYF. CDR3 DNA: TGTGCCAGCAGAGAAGATAGCGGGGAGACCCAGTACTTC.

Of note for this clonotype: The junction differs from germline at one of its ends, possibly a read error. The chain recombines TRBV7-7 with TRBJ2-5; TRBD1 is a possible D gene (6 bases). Germline CDR1 is SSHAT and CDR2 is FNYEAQ (reference sequence). The CDR3 spans 14 residues. The CDR3 DNA follows: TGTGCCAGCAGCGCAACAGGGCCAGGGGAGACCCAGCACTTC. Its translation: CASSATGPGETQHF.

This chain uses TRBV20-1 with TRBJ2-1, with D perhaps TRBD1 (6 bases). Looked up from germline, CDR1 is DFQATT and CDR2 is SNEGSKA (reference sequence). V lost 5 bases to trimming and J lost 6 bases, with 17 bases between them. This CDR3 contains 14 residues. In DNA, the CDR3 is TGCAGTGCTTCACCCCGGACAGAGATCAATGAGCAGTTCTTC. Its translation is CSASPRTEINEQFF.

This clonotype was recorded a few times. The chain has TRBV4-3 and TRBJ2-7; weak D call: TRBD2 (6 bases). Germline CDR1 is LGHNA and CDR2 is YSLEER. Deletions cut 5 bases from V and 3 bases from J, with 17 bases between. The CDR3 loop spans 15 amino acids. The CDR3 sequence is CASSARLGQDYEQYF. In DNA form, the CDR3 reads TGCGCCAGCAGCGCACGACTAGGCCAAGACTACGAGCAGTACTTC.

V and J are TRBV6-5 and TRBJ1-5, with D possibly matching TRBD1 (5 bases). V lost 5 bases and J 0 bases, leaving 14 bases between the germline ends. CDR1 and CDR2 from the germline V gene are MNHEY and SVGAGI. The CDR3 has 16 residues. CDR3 amino acids: CASSPRQTYSNQPQHF. In DNA, the CDR3 is TGTGCCAGCAGTCCTAGACAGACGTATAGCAATCAGCCCCAGCATTTT.

This clonotype occurred once. V and J are TRBV27 and TRBJ1-5; possibly TRBD1 for D (5 bases). Per germline, CDR1 MNHEY and CDR2 SMNVEV (reference sequence). The CDR3 covers 16 residues. V lost 4 bases and J lost 4, with 17 bases in between. The CDR3 here is CASSSGVGRGNQPQHF. The CDR3 bases are TGTGCCAGCAGTTCCGGTGTGGGACGGGGGAATCAGCCCCAGCATTTT.

This clonotype turned up a few times. The rearrangement uses TRBV6-6 and TRBJ2-7; 9 positions agree with TRBD2. The CDR3 has 18 residues. J gave up 6 bases and V 0 bases, and 15 bases lay outside the gene matches. Germline lookup yields CDR1 MNHNY and CDR2 SVGAGI (reference sequence). The CDR3 region has the DNA TGTGCCAGCAGTTACTCGAGTTCTCTTAGCGGGAGATTGGGCGAGCAGTACTTC. It translates to CASSYSSSLSGRLGEQYF.

This clonotype was found a few times. The rearrangement uses TRBV12-3 or TRBV12-4 and TRBJ1-5; possible D gene TRBD1, 5 bases. Deletions cut 2 bases from V and 6 bases from J, with 11 bases between. This CDR3 contains 14 residues. The CDR3 DNA is TGTGCCAGCAGTTTAATAGGGGCGGGTCAGCCCCAGCATTTT. This gives the protein CASSLIGAGQPQHF.

As concerns this clonotype: The junction and the germline gene differ at one end; a read error may be behind it. The rearrangement links TRBV4-3 to TRBJ2-1; TRBD1 is a possible D gene (5 bases). Germline V gene data show CDR1 as LGHNA and CDR2 as YSLEER. The CDR3 length is 13 residues. CDR3 amino acids: CANSQEGHLEQFF. The CDR3 DNA sequence: TGCGCCAACAGCCAAGAAGGACACCTTGAGCAGTTCTTC.

The gene calls are TRBV6-6 and TRBJ1-2; 8 bases are shared with TRBD1. CDR1 is MNHNY, CDR2 SVGAGI, per germline (reference sequence). The CDR3 is 14 amino acids. The V segment lost 8 bases and the J segment 4 bases; nucleotides outside the gene matches: 9. The CDR3 DNA follows: TGTGCCAGCGAATACAGGGGGTTGAGCTATGGCTACACCTTC. This codes for CASEYRGLSYGYTF.

This clonotype was seen more than once but under ten times. The J gene is TRBJ2-5, the V gene TRBV20-1; a weak D match, TRBD1 (5 bases). The CDR3 runs to 14 residues. The V and J ends lost 3 bases and 9 bases respectively, with 20 bases between them. The germline CDR1 and CDR2 sequences are DFQATT and SNEGSKA (reference sequence). The CDR3, as DNA: TGCAGTGCTAGGGAACCGGCGTCAGGGTGGCCCCAGTACTTC. Translation gives CSAREPASGWPQYF.

This clonotype has only one observation. The conserved phenylalanine or tryptophan normally closing the CDR3 is absent here, so this likely arose from a read error. V gene TRBV19 combines with J gene TRBJ2-1, with no clear D. This CDR3 contains 15 residues. The germline gives CDR1 LNHDA, CDR2 SQIVND (reference sequence). With 5 bases removed from V and 8 bases from J, the gap between germline ends came to 19 bases. CDR3 DNA sequence: TGTGCCAGTAGTCCGGGCCCCTCTATAATTTATGAGCAGTTCCTC. Translating gives CASSPGPSIIYEQFL.

CDR3 sequence: CSARGEEVSYEQYV. The CDR3 region has the DNA TGCAGTGCTAGAGGAGAGGAGGTTTCCTACGAGCAGTACGTC. This chain links TRBV20-1 with TRBJ2-7; D possibly corresponds to TRBD2 (5 bases). The CDR3 totals 14 residues. The V gene lost 1 base and the J gene lost 1 base, with 11 bases spanning the gap. The germline CDR1 and CDR2 sequences are DFQATT and SNEGSKA (reference sequence).

This clonotype turned up a few times. The chain links TRBV20-1 to TRBJ2-1; TRBD1 might be the D (5 bases). CDR1 DFQATT and CDR2 SNEGSKA come from the germline V gene (reference sequence). Trimming stripped 8 bases from V and 8 bases from J, with 13 bases between. CDR3 length: 11 residues. CDR3 in DNA: TGCAGTCGCGGCAGGGTGGATGAGCAGTTCTTC. Amino acid sequence: CSRGRVDEQFF.

Worth noting for this clonotype: The junction differs from germline at one of its ends, possibly a read error. V is TRBV2 and J is TRBJ1-2; D ambiguous. The CDR3 totals 13 residues. CDR1 is SNHLY and CDR2 is FYNNEI in the germline V gene. Here the CDR3 DNA reads TGTGCCAGCAGGATCGACACTAACTATGGCCACACCTTC. Translated, it gives CASRIDTNYGHTF.

The V gene is TRBV28, the J gene TRBJ1-2, with TRBD1 as a possible D gene (6 bases). The V and J ends lost 7 bases and 6 bases respectively, with 9 bases between them. The germline V gene has CDR1 MDHEN and CDR2 SYDVKM. The CDR3 has 11 residues. CDR3 loop: CASTGGDGYTF. CDR3 bases: TGTGCCAGCACCGGGGGCGATGGCTACACCTTC.

A word on this clonotype: One junction end does not reproduce the germline sequence, and a read error may be involved. The V and J genes are TRBV5-6 and TRBJ2-3; either TRBD1 or TRBD2 may supply D (5 bases each). Germline-derived CDR1 and CDR2 are SGHDT and YYEEEE. The CDR3 is 15 residues long. Written as DNA, the CDR3 is TGTGCCAGCAGCAGGCTGGGACCAACTACAGATACGCGGTATTTT. Its protein product is CASSRLGPTTDTRYF. Together with reference TRBV5-6 and TRBJ2-3, the CDR3 gives the full variable domain: DAGVTQSPTHLIKTRGQQVTLRCSPKSGHDTVSWYQQALGQGPQFIFQYYEEEERQRGNFPDRFSGHQFPNYSSELNVNALLLGDSALYLCASSRLGPTTDTRYFGPGTRLTVL.

The chain employs TRBV20-1 and TRBJ1-5, with D unresolved. The germline gives CDR1 DFQATT, CDR2 SNEGSKA (reference sequence). This CDR3 is built from 14 residues. Trimming took off 7 bases at V and 0 bases at J, with 13 bases between the two ends. This CDR3 is CSVRADRSNQPQHF. The CDR3 DNA is TGCAGTGTTAGGGCAGACCGTAGCAATCAGCCCCAGCATTTT.

V gene TRBV6-5 combines with J gene TRBJ2-3; D is possibly TRBD1 (5 bases). Germline CDR1 MNHEY, CDR2 SVGAGI. With 6 bases removed from V and 4 bases from J, the gap between germline ends came to 14 bases. This CDR3 is built from 14 residues. CDR3 in amino acids: CASRGRNGPDTQYF. The CDR3 nucleotides are TGTGCCAGCAGGGGGCGGAATGGACCAGATACGCAGTATTTT.

This clonotype was seen more than once but under ten times. This chain connects TRBV7-2 to TRBJ2-7, with a weak D call TRBD1 (5 bases). CDR1 is SGHTA and CDR2 is FQGNSA in the germline V gene. The CDR3 contains 13 residues. V was clipped by 5 bases and J by 5 bases, with 13 bases between them. The CDR3 DNA is TGTGCCAGCAGCCCGGCCTGGGGCGACGAGCAGTACTTC. It encodes CASSPAWGDEQYF.

This clonotype was seen only a few times. The genes are TRBV4-3 and TRBJ2-1; 10 bases fit TRBD2. The V and J ends lost 5 bases and 6 bases, in that order; junction bases with no gene match: 10. Germline lookup yields CDR1 LGHNA and CDR2 YSLEER. CDR3 size: 16 residues. CDR3 residues: CASSAGQTSGFNEQFF. The CDR3 nucleotides read TGCGCCAGCAGCGCAGGTCAGACTAGCGGGTTCAATGAGCAGTTCTTC.

The CDR3 DNA follows: TGCAGTGCTGACAGGGACCCACTTGAAGCTTTCTTT. This codes for CSADRDPLEAFF. The J gene is TRBJ1-1, the V gene TRBV20-1; TRBD1 matches at 7 bases. The CDR3 sequence is 12 residues long. Germline V gene lookup returns CDR1 DFQATT and CDR2 SNEGSKA (reference sequence). V shed 5 bases and J 7 bases; nucleotides not matched to a gene: 7.

In its sample, this clonotype was seen a few times. The V call is TRBV5-6, the J call TRBJ1-5, with TRBD1 as a possible D gene (5 bases). CDR3 length: 14 residues. V was clipped by 0 bases and J by 3 bases, with 7 bases between them. Looked up from germline, CDR1 is SGHDT and CDR2 is YYEEEE. In nucleotides, the CDR3 is TGTGCCAGCAGCTTGGGACAGTCCAATCAGCCCCAGCATTTT. Translating gives CASSLGQSNQPQHF.

The genes are TRBV11-1 and TRBJ2-6, with TRBD1 matching over 12 bases. The J segment lost 1 base and the V segment lost 5 bases, leaving 9 bases of the junction unmatched. The germline V gene has CDR1 SGHAT and CDR2 FQDESV (reference sequence). The CDR3 contains 19 residues. The CDR3 DNA reads TGTGCCAGCAGCCAACTCCGGGACAGGGGGCGTTCTGGGGCCAACGTCCTGACTTTC. Amino acids: CASSQLRDRGRSGANVLTF.

This clonotype showed up just a few times. The rearrangement uses TRBV29-1 and TRBJ2-2; D remains unclear. From germline, CDR1 is SQVTM and CDR2 ANQGSEA. Trimming shortened V by 7 bases and J by 2 bases, and 11 bases separated the two germline ends. The CDR3 is 13 residues long. The CDR3 DNA sequence: TGCAGCGCCCGGGTAGGAAACACCGGGGAGCTGTTTTTT. This translates into CSARVGNTGELFF.

This chain joins TRBV12-3 or TRBV12-4 and TRBJ2-1; 7 nucleotides line up with TRBD1. This CDR3 contains 13 residues. V lost 5 bases to trimming and J lost 8 bases; unmatched junction nucleotides: 6. The CDR3 DNA follows: TGTGCCAGCAGTGGAACAGGGGCGCATGAGCAGTTCTTC. This codes for CASSGTGAHEQFF.

Worth noting for this clonotype: A junction end diverges from the germline sequence, so it may reflect a read error. V gene TRBV10-3 combines with J gene TRBJ1-5, with TRBD1 identical over 9 bases. The length of the CDR3 is 15 residues. Germline CDR1 and CDR2: ENHRY and SYGVKD. The CDR3 DNA follows: TGTGCCATCATCCCCCCGGGGACAGGGAATCGGCCCCAGCATTTT. Residues: CAIIPPGTGNRPQHF.

This chain uses TRBV5-6 with TRBJ1-2, with a weak D call TRBD1 (5 bases). This CDR3 has 17 residues. The V gene's germline CDR1 is SGHDT and CDR2 YYEEEE. The V and J ends lost 0 bases and 4 bases respectively, with 19 bases between them. This CDR3 reads CASSLEATGRLFYGYTF. In DNA form, the CDR3 reads TGTGCCAGCAGCTTGGAGGCTACGGGGCGTTTGTTCTATGGCTACACCTTC.

About this clonotype: One base away lies a much larger clone, so this may be a sequencing read error. The J gene is TRBJ2-1, the V gene TRBV11-3, with D possibly being TRBD1 (5 bases). V was trimmed by 4 bases and J by 5 bases, leaving 9 bases between them. Looked up from germline, CDR1 is SGHNT and CDR2 is YENEEA. This CDR3 spans 13 amino acids. The CDR3 is CASSSGRDNEQFF. CDR3 nucleotide sequence: TGTGCCAGCAGCTCGGGCAGGGACAATGAGCAGTTCTTC.